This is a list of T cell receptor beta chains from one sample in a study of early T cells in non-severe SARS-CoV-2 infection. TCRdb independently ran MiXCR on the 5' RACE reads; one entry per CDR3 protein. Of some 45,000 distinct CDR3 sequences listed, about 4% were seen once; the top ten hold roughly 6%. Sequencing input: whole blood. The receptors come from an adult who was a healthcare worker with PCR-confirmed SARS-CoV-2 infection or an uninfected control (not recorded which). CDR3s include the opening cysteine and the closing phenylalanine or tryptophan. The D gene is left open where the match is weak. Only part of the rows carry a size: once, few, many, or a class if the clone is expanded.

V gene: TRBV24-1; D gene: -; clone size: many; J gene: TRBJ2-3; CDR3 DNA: TGTGCCACCAGTGATTTACCGACAGGTCAGGACACAGATACGCAGTATTTT; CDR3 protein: CATSDLPTGQDTDTQYF
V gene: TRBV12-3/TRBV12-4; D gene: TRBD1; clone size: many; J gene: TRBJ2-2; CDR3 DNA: TGTGCCAGCAGCCCCCCCACCGGGACAGGGGTCACCGGGGAGCTGTTTTTT; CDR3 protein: CASSPPTGTGVTGELFF
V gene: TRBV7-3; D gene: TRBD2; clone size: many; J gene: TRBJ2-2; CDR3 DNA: TGTGCCAGCAGCTTAGGCGGGGGTCTCGGCACCGGGGAGCTGTTTTTT; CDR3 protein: CASSLGGGLGTGELFF
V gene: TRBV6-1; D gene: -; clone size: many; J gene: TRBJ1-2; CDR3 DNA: TGTGCCAGCAGTGTATCGGCAGGGGAGAATCGTGGCTACACCTTC; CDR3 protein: CASSVSAGENRGYTF
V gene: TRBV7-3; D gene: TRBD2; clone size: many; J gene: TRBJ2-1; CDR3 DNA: TGTGCCAGCAGCTTAGGTCCCACTAGCGTCGGCCGATCAGACAATGAGCAGTTCTTC; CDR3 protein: CASSLGPTSVGRSDNEQFF
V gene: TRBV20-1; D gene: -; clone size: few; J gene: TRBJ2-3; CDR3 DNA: TGCAGTGCTAGAGGCGGAAGCACAGATACGCAGTATTTT; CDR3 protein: CSARGGSTDTQYF
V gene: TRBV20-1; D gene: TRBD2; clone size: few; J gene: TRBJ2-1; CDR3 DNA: TGCAGTGCCCCGCTTAGCGGGAGATCTGAGCAGTTCTTC; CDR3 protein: CSAPLSGRSEQFF
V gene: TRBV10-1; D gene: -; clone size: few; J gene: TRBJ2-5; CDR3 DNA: TGCGCCAGCAGTGACGGTACTAGCAGGGAGACCCAGTACTTC; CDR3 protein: CASSDGTSRETQYF
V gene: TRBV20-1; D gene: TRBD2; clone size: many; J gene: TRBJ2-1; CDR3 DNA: TGCAGTGCTAGTGGGTTTAGCGGGAGGCAACCGTACAATGAGCAGTTCTTC; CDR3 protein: CSASGFSGRQPYNEQFF
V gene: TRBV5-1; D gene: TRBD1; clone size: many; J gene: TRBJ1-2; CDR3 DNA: TGCGCCAGCAGCTCAGGACAGGGAGTCGATGGCTACACCTTC; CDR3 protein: CASSSGQGVDGYTF
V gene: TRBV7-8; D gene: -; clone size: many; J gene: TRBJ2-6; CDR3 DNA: TGTGCCAGCAGCAACCTGGGGCAAGACCAGGTTTTC; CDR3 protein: CASSNLGQDQVF
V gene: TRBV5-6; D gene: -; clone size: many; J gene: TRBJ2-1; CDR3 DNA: TGTGCCAGCAGCTTGGGGTGGGAGCAGTTCTTC; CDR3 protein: CASSLGWEQFF
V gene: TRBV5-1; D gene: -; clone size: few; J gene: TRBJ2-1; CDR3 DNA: TGCGCCAGCAGCTTGGCTACTGGGGGCTACAATGAGCAGTTCTTC; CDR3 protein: CASSLATGGYNEQFF
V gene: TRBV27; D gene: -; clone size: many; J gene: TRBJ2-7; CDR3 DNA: TGTGCCAGCAGCCGATCCCGGGACACCTCTTACGAGCAGTACTTC; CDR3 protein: CASSRSRDTSYEQYF
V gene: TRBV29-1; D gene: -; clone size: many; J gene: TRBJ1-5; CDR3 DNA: TGCAGCGTTGGGGAGCAGAGGAGCAATCAGCCCCAGCATTTT; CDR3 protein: CSVGEQRSNQPQHF
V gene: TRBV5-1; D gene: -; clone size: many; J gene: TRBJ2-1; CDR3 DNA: TGCGCCAGCAGCCGGGGACCTCCTGACAATGAGCAGTTCTTC; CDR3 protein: CASSRGPPDNEQFF
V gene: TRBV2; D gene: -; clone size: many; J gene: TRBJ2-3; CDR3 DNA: TGTGCCAGCGGCGAAGTCACAGATACGCAGTATTTT; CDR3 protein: CASGEVTDTQYF
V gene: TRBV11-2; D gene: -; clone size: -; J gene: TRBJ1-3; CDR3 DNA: TGTGCCAGCAGCTTAGTCAGGACCTCTTCTGGAAACACCATATATTTT; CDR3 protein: CASSLVRTSSGNTIYF
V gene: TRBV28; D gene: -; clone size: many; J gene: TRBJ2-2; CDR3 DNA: TGTGCCAGCAGTTCCCCGGGGAGAGGCGGCTCGAACACCGGGGAGCTGTTTTTT; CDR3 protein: CASSSPGRGGSNTGELFF
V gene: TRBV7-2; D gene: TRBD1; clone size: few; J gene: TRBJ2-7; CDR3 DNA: TGTGCCAGCAGCTTAGTGGGGACAGGGGCCTACGAGCAGTACTTC; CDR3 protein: CASSLVGTGAYEQYF